This passage covers 10 T cell receptor beta chains from one sample sequenced in a study of blood T cell repertoires in COVID-19. This table comes from immunoSEQ multiplex PCR, and its TCRdb copy is limited to in-frame clones, with some not included. The sample lists more than 70,000 clones; about 85% were seen once. Sequencing was carried out using peripheral blood. Receptors originate from a woman aged 45-65 years with active or convalescent COVID-19.

The chain employs TRBV19 and TRBJ2-1, with TRBD2 identical over 11 bases. V lost 3 bases to trimming and J lost 9 bases; unmatched junction nucleotides: 13. The V gene's germline CDR1 is LNHDA and CDR2 SQIVND (reference sequence). The CDR3 is made up of 17 amino acids. In DNA, the CDR3 is TGTGCCAGTAGTATGGGCTGGCTAGCGGGGGGCGGGGGTGAGCAGTTCTTC. The encoded protein is CASSMGWLAGGGGEQFF.

V gene TRBV6-5 combines with J gene TRBJ1-3; no definite D call. V dropped 1 base and J dropped 0 bases, with 4 bases sitting between them. Germline CDR1 MNHEY, CDR2 SVGAGI. The CDR3 is 14 residues long. The CDR3 DNA reads TGTGCCAGCAGTTACTTTAGCTCTGGAAACACCATATATTTT. Protein sequence: CASSYFSSGNTIYF.

The chain couples TRBV29-1 to TRBJ2-3, with TRBD2 as a possible D gene (6 bases). CDR3 length: 15 residues. Germline V lookup: CDR1 SQVTM, CDR2 ANQGSEA. Between the trimmed V and J ends, which lost 5 bases and 1 base, there was a span of 16 bases. CDR3 DNA: TGCAGCGTTTCGGGACTCACTGTCGGCACAGATACGCAGTATTTT. Amino acids: CSVSGLTVGTDTQYF.

V and J are TRBV4-2 and TRBJ1-6; 11 bases are shared with TRBD1. J was trimmed by 9 bases and V by 0 bases; bases with no gene match: 1. The CDR3 length is 15 residues. From germline, CDR1 is LGHNA and CDR2 YNFKEQ. This chain's CDR3 is CASSQEDRGPSPLHF. The CDR3 nucleotides are TGTGCCAGCAGCCAAGAGGACAGGGGGCCTTCACCCCTCCACTTT.

The gene calls are TRBV30 and TRBJ1-2; no clear D gene. Trimming removed 0 bases from V and 6 bases from J, with 11 bases in between. Germline CDR1 and CDR2: GTSNPN and SVGIG (reference sequence). The CDR3 is 13 residues long. CDR3: CAWSVLGWDGYTF. Written as DNA, the CDR3 is TGTGCCTGGAGTGTACTGGGCTGGGATGGCTACACCTTC.

V gene TRBV15 combines with J gene TRBJ1-2; a weak D match, TRBD1 (5 bases). CDR3 length: 14 residues. V shed 1 base and J shed 4 bases, with 10 bases lying between them. Germline V gives CDR1 LNHNV, CDR2 YYDKDF (reference sequence). The CDR3 nucleotides read TGTGCCACCAGCAGAGCCGGGGGATTCTATGGCTACACCTTC. This encodes CATSRAGGFYGYTF.

This rearrangement joins TRBV7-6 to TRBJ2-1; D is perhaps TRBD1 (5 bases). V lost 5 bases, J lost 0 bases, and 11 bases lay in between. CDR1 is SGHVS, CDR2 FNYEAQ, per germline. The CDR3 contains 15 residues. The CDR3 sequence is CASSGAASSYNEQFF. CDR3 in DNA: TGTGCCAGCAGCGGGGCAGCTAGCTCCTACAATGAGCAGTTCTTC.

DNA for the CDR3: TGTGCCAGCAGGATGAGTGGCGGTGGGCAGTTCTTC. This encodes CASRMSGGGQFF. J is TRBJ2-1 and V is TRBV28; D not resolved. The CDR3 loop spans 12 amino acids. Trimming stripped 6 bases from V and 12 bases from J, with 15 bases between. Germline values: CDR1 MDHEN, CDR2 SYDVKM.

V usage is TRBV11-3 and J usage is TRBJ2-3; TRBD2 agrees at 7 bases. V trimming: 5 bases; J trimming: 4 bases; junction bases outside the gene matches: 6. CDR3 size: 14 residues. Germline loops: CDR1 SGHNT, CDR2 YENEEA. The CDR3 reads CASSPRLASDTQYF. CDR3 coding DNA: TGTGCCAGCAGCCCCCGACTAGCATCAGATACGCAGTATTTT. The variable domain in full, completed from reference TRBV11-3 and TRBJ2-3, reads EAGVVQSPRYKIIEKKQPVAFWCNPISGHNTLYWYLQNLGQGPELLIRYENEEAVDDSQLPKDRFSAERLKGVDSTLKIQPAELGDSAVYLCASSPRLASDTQYFGPGTRLTVL.

This chain joins TRBV11-2 and TRBJ2-7; 11 bases are shared with TRBD1. The CDR3 is made up of 17 amino acids. Germline V gene data show CDR1 as SGHAT and CDR2 as FQNNGV. V gave up 4 bases and J gave up 2 bases; unmatched junction bases: 10. The CDR3 sequence: CASSSLVGQGAAYEQYF. DNA of the CDR3: TGTGCCAGCAGCTCCCTAGTTGGACAGGGGGCGGCCTACGAGCAGTACTTC.